This passage covers 22 T cell receptor beta chains from one sample sequenced in a study of T cell changes during pregnancy in multiple sclerosis. This table comes from immunoSEQ multiplex PCR, and its TCRdb copy is limited to in-frame clones, with some not included. Counted here are about 35,000 clones, around 92% occurring once; the ten biggest clones make up about 0.4%. Sequencing was performed on CD4+ T cells from peripheral blood mononuclear cells, taken in the third trimester of pregnancy. All receptors come from a female donor in good health, enrolled as a control in a pregnancy study.

The chain couples TRBV30 to TRBJ1-4, with a tentative D call TRBD1 (6 bases). The CDR3 is 17 amino acids. The germline CDR1 and CDR2 sequences are GTSNPN and SVGIG (reference sequence). The V end was cut by 0 bases, the J end by 0 bases, with 14 bases between. CDR3 residues: CAWSVGRGHSTNEKLFF. The CDR3, as DNA: TGTGCCTGGAGTGTAGGCAGGGGACACTCAACTAATGAAAAACTGTTTTTT.

This chain joins TRBV7-6 and TRBJ1-1; tentative D call: TRBD1 (6 bases). Germline lookup yields CDR1 SGHVS and CDR2 FNYEAQ. V was clipped by 5 bases and J by 5 bases, with 21 bases between them. The CDR3 is made up of 16 amino acids. In DNA form, the CDR3 reads TGTGCCAGCAGCCCTAGACAACAGGGTGGAGGAACTGAAGCTTTCTTT. Amino acids: CASSPRQQGGGTEAFF.

This chain connects TRBV7-2 to TRBJ2-5, with 8 nucleotides matching TRBD1. The CDR3 sequence is 14 residues long. Unmatched junction bases numbered 7, after V lost 4 bases and J lost 6 bases. The germline gives CDR1 SGHTA, CDR2 FQGNSA. CDR3 sequence: CASSSGQAWKTQYF. The CDR3, as DNA: TGTGCCAGCAGCTCGGGACAGGCTTGGAAGACCCAGTACTTC.

The chain combines TRBV6-5 with TRBJ1-2; TRBD1 matches at 7 bases. V lost 3 bases, J lost 4 bases, and 11 bases stayed unmatched. The CDR3 length is 16 residues. Looked up from germline, CDR1 is MNHEY and CDR2 is SVGAGI. The CDR3 sequence is CASSYRTGKSSYGYTF. The CDR3 nucleotides read TGTGCCAGCAGTTATCGGACAGGAAAAAGTTCCTATGGCTACACCTTC.

V is TRBV5-4 and J is TRBJ2-1; D unresolved. Trimming left V 3 bases short and J 6 bases short, with 16 bases between. The CDR3 contains 15 residues. CDR1 is SGHNT and CDR2 is YYREEE in the germline V gene (reference sequence). The DNA of the CDR3 is TGTGCCAGCAGCTATATAGGAACCGGAGTCAATGAGCAGTTCTTC. It specifies CASSYIGTGVNEQFF.

CDR3 bases: TGCAGCGTCGGACAGGGGGGAACTGAAGCTTTCTTT. This codes for CSVGQGGTEAFF. The genes are TRBV29-1 and TRBJ1-1; TRBD1 matches at 10 bases. The CDR3 covers 12 residues. The V segment lost 6 bases and the J segment 5 bases; nucleotides outside the gene matches: 3. CDR1 SQVTM and CDR2 ANQGSEA come from the germline V gene.

The chain is built from TRBV29-1 and TRBJ2-3, with D perhaps TRBD2 (6 bases). V dropped 8 bases and J dropped 0 bases, with 21 bases sitting between them. Looked up from germline, CDR1 is SQVTM and CDR2 is ANQGSEA. The CDR3 covers 16 residues. The CDR3 loop is CSYRGGNPFSTDTQYF. CDR3 DNA sequence: TGCAGCTACAGAGGAGGGAACCCTTTTAGCACAGATACGCAGTATTTT.

The V and J genes are TRBV9 and TRBJ1-3; 7 nucleotides match TRBD1. The germline CDR1 and CDR2 sequences are SGDLS and YYNGEE. Unmatched junction bases numbered 3, after V lost 3 bases and J lost 0 bases. The CDR3 contains 15 residues. CDR3 sequence: CASSAGGFSGNTIYF. DNA for the CDR3: TGTGCCAGCAGCGCAGGGGGTTTCTCTGGAAACACCATATATTTT.

The chain links TRBV10-3 to TRBJ2-1, with 9 bases identical to TRBD2. The CDR3 length is 14 residues. The ends lost 10 bases at V and 7 bases at J; junction bases unmatched: 11. Germline CDR1 is ENHRY and CDR2 is SYGVKD. The CDR3 here is CATRGAGGGNEQFF. The CDR3 coding sequence is TGTGCCACGCGAGGCGCGGGGGGGGGAAATGAGCAGTTCTTC.

The rearrangement uses TRBV10-2 and TRBJ2-5, with 9 nucleotides matching TRBD2. CDR1 is WSHSY and CDR2 is SAAADI in the germline V gene. V was pared by 6 bases and J by 5 bases, with 13 bases of the junction left unmatched. There are 16 residues in the CDR3. CDR3 in amino acids: CASRDSGGPRGETQYF. The CDR3, as DNA: TGCGCCAGCAGGGATAGCGGGGGCCCACGAGGGGAGACCCAGTACTTC.

This chain joins TRBV5-1 and TRBJ2-2; D is undetermined. V lost 5 bases and J lost 1, with 3 bases in between. In germline, CDR1 is SGHRS, CDR2 YFSETQ. This CDR3 is 12 amino acids long. The CDR3 sequence: CASRRNTGELFF. The CDR3 nucleotides read TGCGCCAGCAGGAGGAACACCGGGGAGCTGTTTTTT.

The rearrangement uses TRBV9 and TRBJ2-3, with 7 bases matching TRBD1. V lost 4 bases to trimming and J lost 2 bases; unmatched junction nucleotides: 7. In germline, CDR1 is SGDLS, CDR2 YYNGEE. The CDR3 length is 15 residues. CDR3 nucleotides: TGTGCCAGCAGCTCCACAGGGGTAACCACAGATACGCAGTATTTT. It specifies CASSSTGVTTDTQYF.

The V and J genes are TRBV7-6 and TRBJ2-1; 8 bases are shared with TRBD2. V shed 5 bases and J 3 bases; nucleotides not matched to a gene: 9. Germline CDR1 and CDR2: SGHVS and FNYEAQ. The CDR3 has 16 amino acids. The CDR3 nucleotides are TGTGCCAGCAGCCCTCGGGGGGGGGCGTTCTACAATGAGCAGTTCTTC. This sequence encodes CASSPRGGAFYNEQFF.

V is TRBV6-5 and J is TRBJ2-5, with 8 bases identical to TRBD2. J gave up 7 bases and V 5 bases, and 9 bases lay outside the gene matches. Germline V gene sequence: CDR1 MNHEY, CDR2 SVGAGI. The CDR3 runs to 14 residues. The CDR3 region has the DNA TGTGCCAGCAGTGTGCCGGGGGGGCCGGGGACCCAGTACTTC. This encodes CASSVPGGPGTQYF.

V is TRBV29-1 and J is TRBJ1-2; TRBD1 might be the D (6 bases). The germline gives CDR1 SQVTM, CDR2 ANQGSEA. The CDR3 is 14 amino acids. V lost 6 bases and J lost 7, with 21 bases in between. CDR3 DNA: TGCAGCGTGAGCAAAACACAGGGAGTCTTTGGCTACACCTTC. It yields the protein CSVSKTQGVFGYTF. Variable domain in full (rest from reference TRBV29-1 and TRBJ1-2): SAVISQKPSRDICQRGTSLTIQCQVDSQVTMMFWYRQQPGQSLTLIATANQGSEATYESGFVIDKFPISRPNLTFSTLTVSNMSPEDSSIYLCSVSKTQGVFGYTFGSGTRLTVV.

V is TRBV5-1 and J is TRBJ1-1; possibly TRBD1 for D (5 bases). Trimming left V 2 bases short and J 4 bases short, with 9 bases between. The CDR3 totals 13 residues. Germline V gives CDR1 SGHRS, CDR2 YFSETQ. CDR3 sequence reads: CASSFNRPTEAFF. For the CDR3, the DNA is TGCGCCAGCAGCTTTAACAGGCCCACTGAAGCTTTCTTT.

The sample holds one count of this clone. V is TRBV10-2 and J is TRBJ2-3; TRBD2 matches at 15 bases. Per germline, CDR1 WSHSY and CDR2 SAAADI. Unmatched junction bases numbered 5, after V lost 10 bases and J lost 0 bases. The CDR3 is made up of 16 amino acids. DNA for the CDR3: TGCGCCACCACCGGGACTAGCGGGGGGAGCACAGATACGCAGTATTTT. This encodes CATTGTSGGSTDTQYF.

The chain is built from TRBV10-3 and TRBJ1-1; D may be TRBD1 (6 bases). The CDR3 spans 14 residues. With 6 bases removed from V and 4 bases from J, the gap between germline ends came to 15 bases. CDR1 and CDR2 from the germline V gene are ENHRY and SYGVKD. The CDR3 DNA reads as TGTGCCATCAGCCAACAGGGACGGAGCACTGAAGCTTTCTTT. This translates into CAISQQGRSTEAFF.

The chain links TRBV9 to TRBJ1-1; no definite D call. Germline V CDR1 and CDR2: SGDLS, YYNGEE. V lost 3 bases and J lost 5, with 14 bases in between. This CDR3 comprises 14 residues. CDR3 bases: TGTGCCAGCAGCGCCCACGTATCTAAAACTGAAGCTTTCTTT. It yields the protein CASSAHVSKTEAFF.

This chain connects TRBV20-1 to TRBJ2-5; no clear D gene. Germline V gene lookup returns CDR1 DFQATT and CDR2 SNEGSKA (reference sequence). V was clipped by 2 bases and J by 5 bases, with 3 bases between them. The CDR3 is 10 residues long. The CDR3 region is CSARRETQYF. DNA for the CDR3: TGCAGTGCTAGACGGGAGACCCAGTACTTC.

In its sample, this clone was seen once. The chain combines TRBV4-2 with TRBJ2-5; D may be TRBD1 (5 bases). The germline V and J ends were trimmed by 0 bases and 7 bases, with 15 bases remaining between them. Germline V gives CDR1 LGHNA, CDR2 YNFKEQ. The CDR3 covers 15 residues. CDR3 in DNA: TGTGCCAGCAGCCAAGATCTGGGGCCCGGTTGGACCCAGTACTTC. As protein: CASSQDLGPGWTQYF.

Remarks on this clone: At one end, the junction sequence differs from germline, possibly due to a read error. The chain has TRBV6-1 and TRBJ2-7, with 11 bases aligning to TRBD1. The CDR3 extends over 15 amino acids. Looked up from germline, CDR1 is MNHNS and CDR2 is SASEGT. The CDR3 DNA follows: TGTGCCAGCAGGGAAGGACAGGGGGCAATGTACGAGCAGTACTTC. Its translation is CASREGQGAMYEQYF.